This T cell receptor (beta chain) stems from a study of graft-versus-host responses after intestinal transplantation. Only in-frame clones appear in the TCRdb table, and some are missing; sequencing was by immunoSEQ multiplex PCR. The sample contains tens of thousands of clones, 94% of which appear only once. This CDR3 spans 15 amino acids. Germline CDR1 SGHTA, CDR2 FQGNSA. V dropped 5 bases and J dropped 0; count of bases not matched to a gene: 6. Comment on this clone: The antigen remains unidentified.

This chain links TRBV7-2 with TRBJ1-2; TRBD1 agrees at 7 bases. Sequencing was performed on unstimulated CD4+ T cells sorted from spleen or lymph node cells, taken before transplant. The sequence came from a human donor who was the organ donor for an intestinal transplant. The CDR3 protein is CASSRRQGPNYGYTF. The CDR3 DNA is TGTGCCAGCAGCCGAAGACAGGGCCCTAACTATGGCTACACCTTC.